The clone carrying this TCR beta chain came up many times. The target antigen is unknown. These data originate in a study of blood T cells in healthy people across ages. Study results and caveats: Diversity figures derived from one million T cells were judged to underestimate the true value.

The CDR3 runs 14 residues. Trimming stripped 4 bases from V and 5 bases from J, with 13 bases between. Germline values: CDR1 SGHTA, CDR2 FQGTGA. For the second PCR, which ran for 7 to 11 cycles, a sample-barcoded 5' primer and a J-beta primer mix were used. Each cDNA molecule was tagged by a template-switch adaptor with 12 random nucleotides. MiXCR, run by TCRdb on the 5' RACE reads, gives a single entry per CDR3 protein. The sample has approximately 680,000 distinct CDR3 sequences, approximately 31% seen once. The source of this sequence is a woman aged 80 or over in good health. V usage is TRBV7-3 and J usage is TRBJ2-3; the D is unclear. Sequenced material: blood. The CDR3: CASSSTSFRDTQYF. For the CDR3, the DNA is TGTGCCAGCAGCTCGACGTCCTTCCGAGATACGCAGTATTTT.